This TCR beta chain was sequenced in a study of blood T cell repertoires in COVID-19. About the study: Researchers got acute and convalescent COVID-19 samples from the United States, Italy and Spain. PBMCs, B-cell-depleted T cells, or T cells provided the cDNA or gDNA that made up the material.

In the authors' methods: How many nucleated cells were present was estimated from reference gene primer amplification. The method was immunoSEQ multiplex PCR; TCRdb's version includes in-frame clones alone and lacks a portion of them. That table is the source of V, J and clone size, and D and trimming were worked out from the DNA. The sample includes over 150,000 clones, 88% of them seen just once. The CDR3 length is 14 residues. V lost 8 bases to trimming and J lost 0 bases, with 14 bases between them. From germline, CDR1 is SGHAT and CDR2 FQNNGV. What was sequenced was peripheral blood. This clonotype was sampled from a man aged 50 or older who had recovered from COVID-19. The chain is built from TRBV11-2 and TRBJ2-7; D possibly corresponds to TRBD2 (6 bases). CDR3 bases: TGTGCCAGCGGCAAATCGGGGGTCTCCTACGAGCAGTACTTC. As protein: CASGKSGVSYEQYF.